The 14 T cell receptor beta chains reported below all come from one sample, sequenced in a study of blood T cell repertoires in COVID-19. Only in-frame clones appear in the TCRdb table, and some are missing; sequencing was by immunoSEQ multiplex PCR. Seen here are roughly 28,000 clones, just over 85% observed once, and the top ten hold 7.7%. The source material was peripheral blood. The receptor source for this set is a woman in her 50s with active COVID-19.

The chain employs TRBV11-1 and TRBJ2-1; a weak D match, TRBD2 (6 bases). CDR1 is SGHAT, CDR2 FQDESV, per germline (reference sequence). The CDR3 consists of 16 residues. V lost 1 base and J 5 bases, leaving 15 bases between the germline ends. CDR3 bases: TGTGCCAGCAGCTTAGGACAGTTCGGGACTCACAATGAGCAGTTCTTC. Translated, it gives CASSLGQFGTHNEQFF.

J is TRBJ1-2 and V is TRBV21-1. TRBV21-1 is described as a pseudogene. The CDR3 contains 12 residues. CDR3 coding DNA: TGTGCCAGCAGCAATCGACGGGATGGCTACACCTTC. Residues: CASSNRRDGYTF.

V usage is TRBV15 and J usage is TRBJ2-1, with 8 nucleotides matching TRBD2. The J segment lost 7 bases and the V segment lost 3 bases, leaving 5 bases of the junction unmatched. The V gene's germline CDR1 is LNHNV and CDR2 YYDKDF (reference sequence). The CDR3 contains 14 residues. The CDR3 here is CATSRGSGRNEQFF. CDR3 in DNA: TGTGCCACCAGCAGGGGGAGCGGGAGAAATGAGCAGTTCTTC.

V gene TRBV28 combines with J gene TRBJ2-5; 8 positions match TRBD1. Germline V lookup: CDR1 MDHEN, CDR2 SYDVKM. CDR3 length equals 14 residues. The trim removed 7 bases at V and 1 base at J, leaving 5 bases unmatched. CDR3 loop: CASNGQGGQETQYF. CDR3 nucleotide sequence: TGTGCCAGCAACGGACAGGGAGGCCAAGAGACCCAGTACTTC.

This chain links TRBV9 with TRBJ2-7; 9 bases are a match to TRBD1. Germline V CDR1 and CDR2: SGDLS, YYNGEE. The CDR3 length is 15 residues. Germline trimming cut 0 bases from V and 5 bases from J; bases unmatched to any gene: 6. This CDR3 reads CASSVGDRVPHEQYF. Here the CDR3 DNA reads TGTGCCAGCAGCGTAGGGGACAGGGTTCCCCACGAGCAGTACTTC.

This chain's CDR3 is CASSLFYRGHGDTQYF. The DNA of the CDR3 is TGTGCCAGCAGCTTATTTTACAGGGGGCATGGAGATACGCAGTATTTT. The chain carries TRBV7-3 and TRBJ2-3; 9 nucleotides match TRBD1. Unmatched junction bases numbered 8, after V lost 2 bases and J lost 5 bases. Germline V lookup: CDR1 SGHTA, CDR2 FQGTGA. The CDR3 length is 16 residues.

The V gene is TRBV28, the J gene TRBJ1-2; D may be TRBD1 (5 bases). V was clipped by 2 bases and J by 3 bases, with 10 bases between them. Germline V CDR1 and CDR2: MDHEN, SYDVKM. CDR3 length: 14 amino acids. The CDR3 is CASSLVREDYGYTF. DNA of the CDR3: TGTGCCAGCAGTTTAGTCAGGGAGGACTATGGCTACACCTTC.

The chain is built from TRBV2 and TRBJ1-1; D possibly corresponds to TRBD1 (6 bases). CDR1 is SNHLY and CDR2 is FYNNEI in the germline V gene. This CDR3 has 14 amino acids. Trimming took off 6 bases at V and 1 base at J, with 12 bases between the two ends. The CDR3 region is CASRVDSRNTEAFF. The CDR3 region has the DNA TGTGCCAGCAGGGTGGACAGTAGGAACACTGAAGCTTTCTTT. Using reference TRBV2 and TRBJ1-1 for the parts outside the CDR3, the full variable domain is EPEVTQTPSHQVTQMGQEVILRCVPISNHLYFYWYRQILGQKVEFLVSFYNNEISEKSEIFDDQFSVERPDGSNFTLKIRSTKLEDSAMYFCASRVDSRNTEAFFGQGTRLTVV.

The chain joins TRBV5-1 to TRBJ2-3; 9 bases are shared with TRBD2. CDR1 and CDR2 from the germline V gene are SGHRS and YFSETQ. V shed 4 bases, J shed 4 bases, and the junction held 10 bases outside the gene matches. This CDR3 is 16 amino acids long. This CDR3 is CASSGASGIRPDTQYF. CDR3 DNA: TGCGCCAGCAGCGGAGCTAGCGGGATTAGACCAGATACGCAGTATTTT.

This clone was seen just once. V is TRBV7-8 and J is TRBJ2-2; unclear D gene. The CDR3 extends over 14 amino acids. Germline CDR1 reads SGHVS; CDR2 reads FQNEAQ. Trimming cost V 8 bases and J 1 base, with 11 bases left between them. In DNA, the CDR3 is TGTGCCAGCGTGGCGGCGTTGAACACCGGGGAGCTGTTTTTT. Translating it yields CASVAALNTGELFF.

This clone appeared once. This chain links TRBV10-3 with TRBJ2-6; maybe TRBD1 (5 bases). The CDR3 contains 15 residues. Trimming shortened V by 6 bases and J by 0 bases, and 9 bases separated the two germline ends. Germline V lookup: CDR1 ENHRY, CDR2 SYGVKD. Here the CDR3 DNA reads TGTGCCATCAGCCGACAGAGCTCTGGGGCCAACGTCCTGACTTTC. Its protein product is CAISRQSSGANVLTF.

The chain uses TRBV27 and TRBJ1-2; D not resolved. Trimming shortened V by 5 bases and J by 0 bases, and 10 bases separated the two germline ends. The CDR3 runs 14 residues. The germline V gene encodes CDR1 MNHEY and CDR2 SMNVEV (reference sequence). CDR3 bases: TGTGCCAGCAGTCTTAGCCGAGCTAACTATGGCTACACCTTC. As protein: CASSLSRANYGYTF.

The V and J genes are TRBV5-4 and TRBJ2-7; tentatively, D is TRBD2 (5 bases). Trimming removed 1 base from V and 2 bases from J, with 7 bases in between. CDR1 and CDR2 from the germline V gene are SGHNT and YYREEE (reference sequence). This CDR3 is 13 amino acids long. The CDR3 region is CASSLSGTYEQYF. CDR3 coding DNA: TGTGCCAGCAGCTTGAGCGGTACCTACGAGCAGTACTTC.

The CDR3 DNA is TGTGCCAGCAGTTCCCTTGGGCAGGGGGCAGTTGATACGCAGTATTTT. Its translation: CASSSLGQGAVDTQYF. The J gene is TRBJ2-3, the V gene TRBV28, with TRBD1 matching over 8 bases. From germline, CDR1 is MDHEN and CDR2 SYDVKM. The CDR3 covers 16 residues. V lost 4 bases and J lost 6; bases outside the gene matches: 12. Full variable domain (remainder filled in from reference TRBV28 and TRBJ2-3): DVKVTQSSRYLVKRTGEKVFLECVQDMDHENMFWYRQDPGLGLRLIYFSYDVKMKEKGDIPEGYSVSREKKERFSLILESASTNQTSMYLCASSSLGQGAVDTQYFGPGTRLTVL.